What follows are 32 T cell receptor beta chains derived from one specimen sequenced in a study of graft-versus-host responses after intestinal transplantation. These receptors' antigens are unknown. This table comes from immunoSEQ multiplex PCR, and its TCRdb copy is limited to in-frame clones, with some not included. The table shows about 90,000 clones, with 80% to 95% occurring only once. The specimen was unstimulated CD8+ T cells sorted from spleen or lymph node cells, collected before transplant. These receptors all stem from a human donor who was the organ donor for an intestinal transplant.

The chain couples TRBV11-2 to TRBJ2-7; 8 bases align to TRBD1. Germline V gives CDR1 SGHAT, CDR2 FQNNGV. The junction had 9 bases not matched to a gene; V was cut back by 5 bases and J by 3 bases. CDR3 length: 15 amino acids. In nucleotides, the CDR3 is TGTGCCAGCAGCCCCCTGCGGGACAGGAGCTACGAGCAGTACTTC. It specifies CASSPLRDRSYEQYF.

This rearrangement joins TRBV2 to TRBJ2-1; tentatively, D is TRBD2 (7 bases). V was clipped by 7 bases and J by 8 bases, with 15 bases between them. This CDR3 comprises 13 residues. Per the germline V gene, CDR1 is SNHLY and CDR2 is FYNNEI. The CDR3 spells CASTGEGVDEQFF. CDR3 coding DNA: TGTGCCAGCACGGGGGAGGGGGTCGATGAGCAGTTCTTC. Full variable domain (remainder filled in from reference TRBV2 and TRBJ2-1): EPEVTQTPSHQVTQMGQEVILRCVPISNHLYFYWYRQILGQKVEFLVSFYNNEISEKSEIFDDQFSVERPDGSNFTLKIRSTKLEDSAMYFCASTGEGVDEQFFGPGTRLTVL.

The V gene is TRBV2, the J gene TRBJ2-5, with 10 bases identical to TRBD2. In germline, CDR1 is SNHLY, CDR2 FYNNEI. This CDR3 is 16 amino acids long. The junction had 11 bases not matched to a gene; V was cut back by 6 bases and J by 4 bases. For the CDR3, the DNA is TGTGCCAGCAGGACATTACTAGCGGGGAGCCGAGAGACCCAGTACTTC. Encoded protein: CASRTLLAGSRETQYF.

The chain joins TRBV27 to TRBJ2-5, with 9 bases lining up with TRBD2. The J call is in doubt because the DNA end fits TRBJ2-7 better. Germline V gene lookup returns CDR1 MNHEY and CDR2 SMNVEV (reference sequence). The CDR3 sequence is 15 residues long. This CDR3 reads CASSYLSGSSYEQYF. The DNA for the CDR3 is TGTGCCAGCAGCTACCTTAGCGGGAGTTCCTACGAGCAGTACTTC.

This chain uses TRBV9 with TRBJ1-6; 9 bases are a match to TRBD1. CDR1 SGDLS and CDR2 YYNGEE come from the germline V gene. The CDR3 totals 14 residues. V lost 3 bases and J lost 11; bases outside the gene matches: 6. The CDR3 protein is CASSARDRDAPLHF. The DNA for the CDR3 is TGTGCCAGCAGCGCCCGGGACAGGGATGCACCCCTCCACTTT.

The chain employs TRBV19 and TRBJ2-2, with TRBD2 matching over 7 bases. V lost 7 bases, J lost 6 bases, and 14 bases stayed unmatched. Germline-derived CDR1 and CDR2 are LNHDA and SQIVND (reference sequence). The CDR3 loop spans 16 amino acids. This CDR3 reads CASTDFGGSFPGELFF. DNA for the CDR3: TGTGCCAGTACAGACTTCGGCGGGAGCTTTCCCGGGGAGCTGTTTTTT.

The gene calls are TRBV7-8 and TRBJ2-5; TRBD2 matches at 8 bases. With V trimmed by 8 bases and J by 4 bases, 3 bases remained unmatched. The CDR3 loop spans 12 amino acids. Germline-derived CDR1 and CDR2 are SGHVS and FQNEAQ. The CDR3 DNA reads as TGTGCCAGCTCGGGGGGGCTAGAGACCCAGTACTTC. It is translated as CASSGGLETQYF.

The V and J genes are TRBV4-1 and TRBJ1-2; 9 bases map to TRBD1. CDR3 length: 20 amino acids. The V gene's germline CDR1 is MGHRA and CDR2 YSYEKL. Unmatched junction bases numbered 15, after V lost 0 bases and J lost 1 base. Here the CDR3 DNA reads TGCGCCAGCAGCCAAGACTTCATGCTTGTTCTGGGACAGGGTAACTATGGCTACACCTTC. The encoded protein is CASSQDFMLVLGQGNYGYTF.

This chain connects TRBV5-5 to TRBJ2-7; 8 nucleotides agree with TRBD2. The CDR3 totals 14 residues. Germline CDR1 is SGHKS and CDR2 is YYEKEE (reference sequence). Trimming cost V 0 bases and J 4 bases; bases outside gene matches: 3. The CDR3 is CASSLGAGAYEQYF. The CDR3 DNA is TGTGCCAGCAGCTTGGGAGCGGGGGCTTACGAGCAGTACTTC.

This clone was counted only a few times. The J gene is TRBJ2-7, the V gene TRBV15; tentative D call: TRBD2 (5 bases). The CDR3 has 19 amino acids. CDR1 is LNHNV, CDR2 YYDKDF, per germline (reference sequence). Between the trimmed V and J ends, which lost 0 bases and 5 bases, there was a span of 26 bases. The CDR3 DNA reads as TGTGCCACCAGCAGAGATCCCTGGGCTGAGGGAGTAGTGTCGAACGAGCAGTACTTC. Protein sequence: CATSRDPWAEGVVSNEQYF.

This rearrangement joins TRBV6-1 to TRBJ2-7, with 7 bases lining up with TRBD2. CDR3 length: 14 residues. Per germline, CDR1 MNHNS and CDR2 SASEGT. The junction had 7 bases not matched to a gene; V was cut back by 4 bases and J by 4 bases. In nucleotides, the CDR3 is TGTGCCAGCAGTGTCGTGGGGGAGGGGTACGAGCAGTACTTC. The encoded protein is CASSVVGEGYEQYF.

The J gene is TRBJ2-3, the V gene TRBV5-4, with D perhaps TRBD2 (6 bases). This CDR3 is built from 16 residues. The V end was cut by 0 bases, the J end by 2 bases, with 13 bases between. Germline V lookup: CDR1 SGHNT, CDR2 YYREEE (reference sequence). CDR3 loop: CASSLGLAGPTDTQYF. Here the CDR3 DNA reads TGTGCCAGCAGCTTGGGGCTGGCGGGGCCCACAGATACGCAGTATTTT.

A single count supports this clone. The V and J genes are TRBV9 and TRBJ1-2; the D gene is possibly TRBD1 (6 bases). Deletions cut 3 bases from V and 10 bases from J, with 16 bases between. This CDR3 comprises 13 residues. The V gene's germline CDR1 is SGDLS and CDR2 YYNGEE. CDR3 nucleotides: TGTGCCAGCAGCGGCCGGGACGAGGGGGACTACACCTTC. It specifies CASSGRDEGDYTF.

This chain joins TRBV15 and TRBJ2-1; 7 bases map to TRBD2. The CDR3 is 15 amino acids. With V trimmed by 3 bases and J by 8 bases, 10 bases remained unmatched. Germline CDR1 and CDR2: LNHNV and YYDKDF (reference sequence). For the CDR3, the DNA is TGTGCCACCAGCAGCTGGGAGGGCCCCTGGTATGAGCAGTTCTTC. This translates into CATSSWEGPWYEQFF.

The chain carries TRBV27 and TRBJ2-2; TRBD2 is a possible D gene (7 bases). The CDR3 extends over 17 amino acids. The germline gives CDR1 MNHEY, CDR2 SMNVEV (reference sequence). V was cut by 6 bases and J by 4 bases, with 21 bases left in between. The CDR3 DNA reads TGTGCCAGCAGAGAGCTTTTATCGGGGGGCCTCACCGGGGAGCTGTTTTTT. Translation: CASRELLSGGLTGELFF.

CDR3 sequence (DNA): TGCGCCAGCAGCCCTAGACTAGAGGGTGGCACCGGGGAGCTGTTTTTT. Residues: CASSPRLEGGTGELFF. The chain carries TRBV5-1 and TRBJ2-2, with D maybe TRBD2 (6 bases). In germline, CDR1 is SGHRS, CDR2 YFSETQ. V gave up 4 bases and J gave up 4 bases, with 17 bases separating them. This CDR3 region has 16 residues.

V is TRBV2 and J is TRBJ2-1; D possibly corresponds to TRBD1 (6 bases). CDR3 size: 19 residues. Germline V gene data show CDR1 as SNHLY and CDR2 as FYNNEI. The V and J ends lost 4 bases and 0 bases respectively, with 22 bases between them. CDR3 amino acids: CASSAMGADLPSSYNEQFF. In DNA, the CDR3 is TGTGCCAGCAGTGCGATGGGGGCCGACCTCCCGAGCTCCTACAATGAGCAGTTCTTC.

V usage is TRBV30 and J usage is TRBJ2-7, with D possibly TRBD2 on 6 matching bases. V lost 0 bases and J lost 3, with 15 bases in between. The CDR3 is 15 residues long. Germline V gene sequence: CDR1 GTSNPN, CDR2 SVGIG (reference sequence). The CDR3 loop is CAWSVGAAGFYEQYF. CDR3 bases: TGTGCCTGGAGTGTAGGGGCTGCGGGATTCTACGAGCAGTACTTC.

J is TRBJ2-5 and V is TRBV6-5; 8 bases are shared with TRBD2. The J call may be in error: the DNA end matches TRBJ2-7 better. CDR1 is MNHEY, CDR2 SVGAGI, per germline. CDR3 size: 15 residues. The CDR3 spells CASTKAIAGHNEQYF. CDR3 coding DNA: TGTGCCAGCACCAAGGCGATAGCGGGACACAACGAGCAGTACTTC.

The chain recombines TRBV4-1 with TRBJ1-6; 7 positions agree with TRBD1. The CDR3 consists of 14 residues. Germline assignment: CDR1 MGHRA and CDR2 YSYEKL. V was pared by 6 bases and J by 10 bases, with 9 bases of the junction left unmatched. CDR3 loop: CASRESGGISPLHF. Here the CDR3 DNA reads TGCGCCAGCAGGGAATCAGGGGGGATCTCACCCCTCCACTTT.

This chain uses TRBV5-8 with TRBJ2-1; 8 bases align to TRBD2. CDR3 length: 14 residues. V shed 0 bases, J shed 6 bases, and the junction held 2 bases outside the gene matches. Germline CDR1 reads SGHTS; CDR2 reads YDEGEE. CDR3 region: CASSLAGGVNEQFF. The CDR3 DNA reads as TGTGCCAGCAGCTTGGCGGGAGGGGTCAATGAGCAGTTCTTC.

V usage is TRBV7-8 and J usage is TRBJ2-1, with 12 nucleotides matching TRBD2. Germline-derived CDR1 and CDR2 are SGHVS and FQNEAQ. Germline trimming cut 3 bases from V and 7 bases from J; bases unmatched to any gene: 7. CDR3 length: 16 residues. CDR3 residues: CASSFPTSGSENEQFF. The CDR3 DNA is TGTGCCAGCAGCTTCCCGACTAGCGGGAGTGAGAATGAGCAGTTCTTC.

The CDR3 sequence is CASSFLNRGAYGYTF. The CDR3 DNA follows: TGTGCCAGCAGCTTCCTTAACCGGGGGGCCTATGGCTACACCTTC. The V call is TRBV7-9, the J call TRBJ1-2; weak D call: TRBD1 (6 bases). V dropped 3 bases and J dropped 4 bases, with 15 bases sitting between them. The length of the CDR3 is 15 residues. Per germline, CDR1 SEHNR and CDR2 FQNEAQ (reference sequence).

The chain combines TRBV7-3 with TRBJ2-7; 7 bases line up with TRBD2. The CDR3 consists of 17 residues. Losses at the gene ends were 2 bases for V and 7 bases for J; bases not matched to a gene: 17. Per germline, CDR1 SGHTA and CDR2 FQGTGA. The CDR3: CASSLSSRGATAGEQYF. In DNA form, the CDR3 reads TGTGCCAGCAGCTTATCGTCGCGTGGGGCCACAGCGGGAGAGCAGTACTTC.

The rearrangement uses TRBV13 and TRBJ2-3, with 8 nucleotides matching TRBD2. Germline trimming cut 1 base from V and 3 bases from J; bases unmatched to any gene: 0. This CDR3 spans 14 amino acids. CDR1 is PRHDT and CDR2 is FYEKMQ in the germline V gene (reference sequence). The CDR3 region has the DNA TGTGCCAGCAGCTTAGCGGGGGGGACAGATACGCAGTATTTT. Translating it yields CASSLAGGTDTQYF.

The chain has TRBV5-6 and TRBJ1-2; 7 nucleotides align to TRBD1. V was clipped by 4 bases and J by 7 bases; unmatched bases: 10. There are 14 residues in the CDR3. Germline CDR1 reads SGHDT; CDR2 reads YYEEEE. CDR3 nucleotides: TGTGCCAGCAGCGACCTGGACAGGAAGGCTGGCTACACCTTC. This gives the protein CASSDLDRKAGYTF.

The genes are TRBV11-2 and TRBJ1-4, with D possibly being TRBD1 (6 bases). V shed 3 bases and J shed 8 bases, with 10 bases lying between them. CDR1 and CDR2 (germline): SGHAT, FQNNGV. The CDR3 sequence is 13 residues long. The CDR3 region is CASSFGTREKLFF. CDR3 bases: TGTGCCAGCAGCTTCGGGACAAGGGAAAAACTGTTTTTT.

The V and J genes are TRBV10-3 and TRBJ1-2; D is unresolved. Germline V gene data show CDR1 as ENHRY and CDR2 as SYGVKD. This CDR3 spans 16 amino acids. The germline V and J ends were trimmed by 7 bases and 4 bases, with 22 bases remaining between them. CDR3 nucleotides: TGTGCCATCACCGGCGCCCGGGTGAGAGAGCCCTATGGCTACACCTTC. Translation: CAITGARVREPYGYTF.

This clone was observed a single time. The germline gene is not matched at one end of the junction; a read error may be the cause. Other DNA sequences in the same sample also yield this CDR3. The chain joins TRBV28 to TRBJ2-7, with 8 bases matching TRBD1. Germline CDR1 and CDR2: MDHEN and SYDVKM. This CDR3 spans 13 amino acids. The CDR3 DNA reads TGTGCCAGCAGTCCAGGGGGCTCCTATGAGCAGTACTTC. Translation gives CASSPGGSYEQYF.

This sequence joins TRBV9 and TRBJ1-5, with 7 bases identical to TRBD1. With 0 bases clipped from V and 1 base from J, the junction kept 13 bases outside the gene matches. The CDR3 is 19 residues long. Germline-derived CDR1 and CDR2 are SGDLS and YYNGEE. The CDR3 DNA follows: TGTGCCAGCAGCGTAGAGACAGGGCGCTCACGAGGAAGCAATCAGCCCCAGCATTTT. It encodes CASSVETGRSRGSNQPQHF.

This chain connects TRBV15 to TRBJ2-2, with 14 bases that match TRBD2. Germline CDR1 and CDR2: LNHNV and YYDKDF (reference sequence). V lost 4 bases to trimming and J lost 1 base; unmatched junction nucleotides: 5. The CDR3 spans 18 residues. CDR3: CATSKEGLAGVNTGELFF. CDR3 coding DNA: TGTGCCACCAGCAAAGAGGGACTAGCGGGGGTGAACACCGGGGAGCTGTTTTTT.

The chain joins TRBV15 to TRBJ2-5, with TRBD1 as a possible D gene (5 bases). CDR3 length: 14 amino acids. V was trimmed by 3 bases and J by 1 base, leaving 9 bases between them. CDR1 is LNHNV and CDR2 is YYDKDF in the germline V gene (reference sequence). CDR3 protein: CATSRETVQETQYF. The CDR3 DNA follows: TGTGCCACCAGCAGGGAGACAGTCCAAGAGACCCAGTACTTC.